A single sample gave rise to the 9 T cell receptor beta chains below, sequenced in a study of human thymus T cells (dated by TCRdb to the early 2020s). The protocol used for the library was the immunoSEQ multiplex PCR assay. What TCRdb holds here is the immuneACCESS table cut down to in-frame rearrangements. Part of the clones is not present; checked against another copy, under half of the missing clones reflect an unresolved V gene, and the others are unexplained. In this sample the table shows about 46,000 clones, roughly 94% of which occur a single time. Over 0.15% of the sample belongs to the ten largest clones. Sequencing was carried out using blood. Source of these receptors: a girl under three years old with a congenital heart defect but otherwise immunologically healthy.

The rearrangement joins TRBV2 to TRBJ2-7, with 7 positions matching TRBD1. CDR3 length equals 14 residues. Losses at the gene ends were 6 bases for V and 4 bases for J; bases not matched to a gene: 9. The germline V gene encodes CDR1 SNHLY and CDR2 FYNNEI. CDR3 amino acids: CASSAQGLGYEQYF. The CDR3 DNA follows: TGTGCCAGCAGCGCACAGGGGTTGGGGTACGAGCAGTACTTC.

This clone was observed a single time. The CDR3 sequence is CASSPISDRLTTGELFF. The CDR3 DNA follows: TGTGCCAGCAGCCCTATCTCGGACAGGTTGACCACCGGGGAGCTGTTTTTT. This chain links TRBV5-4 with TRBJ2-2, with 7 bases that match TRBD1. The V segment lost 4 bases and the J segment 4 bases; nucleotides outside the gene matches: 13. From germline, CDR1 is SGHNT and CDR2 YYREEE (reference sequence). This CDR3 is 17 amino acids long.

The V call is TRBV6-1, the J call TRBJ2-7, with 9 bases identical to TRBD1. The CDR3 runs 14 residues. Germline V lookup: CDR1 MNHNS, CDR2 SASEGT. V lost 1 base and J lost 7; bases outside the gene matches: 5. The CDR3 sequence is CASSEVGTGREQYF. The CDR3, as DNA: TGTGCCAGCAGTGAAGTCGGGACAGGGCGGGAGCAGTACTTC.

The CDR3 spells CASSVAAGGPGTDTQYF. For the CDR3, the DNA is TGTGCCAGCAGCGTAGCGGCGGGAGGGCCGGGTACAGATACGCAGTATTTT. This chain links TRBV9 with TRBJ2-3, with 9 bases aligning to TRBD2. The CDR3 loop spans 17 amino acids. Per germline, CDR1 SGDLS and CDR2 YYNGEE. V lost 0 bases, J lost 3 bases, and 8 bases stayed unmatched.

The V gene is TRBV10-2, the J gene TRBJ2-5; TRBD2 agrees at 8 bases. CDR1 is WSHSY, CDR2 SAAADI, per germline. The CDR3 is made up of 14 amino acids. With V trimmed by 6 bases and J by 1 base, 4 bases remained unmatched. The CDR3 nucleotides read TGCGCCAGCAGATGGACTAGCCGCCAAGAGACCCAGTACTTC. Residues: CASRWTSRQETQYF.

The gene calls are TRBV9 and TRBJ1-4; D is perhaps TRBD1 (5 bases). Trimming pared 0 bases from V and 11 bases from J, leaving 14 bases between. CDR1 and CDR2 (germline): SGDLS, YYNGEE. This CDR3 has 14 residues. The DNA of the CDR3 is TGTGCCAGCAGCGTAGGGCCCGCGGGGCAGAAACTGTTTTTT. Translated: CASSVGPAGQKLFF.

The CDR3, as DNA: TGTGCCATCAGTGGGCAGGGAGGTTACACAGATACGCAGTATTTT. Translated: CAISGQGGYTDTQYF. V usage is TRBV10-3 and J usage is TRBJ2-3; D may be TRBD2 (6 bases). Germline CDR1 and CDR2: ENHRY and SYGVKD. CDR3 length: 15 amino acids. With 4 bases removed from V and 2 bases from J, the gap between germline ends came to 13 bases.

J is TRBJ1-6 and V is TRBV5-1; 8 bases line up with TRBD1. Trimming at V came to 8 bases and at J to 1 base, leaving 5 bases not matched to a gene. Germline CDR1 SGHRS, CDR2 YFSETQ. The CDR3 extends over 15 amino acids. The chain's CDR3 is CASGTGGSYNSPLHF. The CDR3, as DNA: TGCGCCAGTGGAACAGGGGGTTCCTATAATTCACCCCTCCACTTT.

This rearrangement joins TRBV7-6 to TRBJ2-5; 9 positions match TRBD2. After removal of 4 bases from V and 7 bases from J, the junction contained 16 bases not matched to a gene. The CDR3 consists of 17 residues. The germline V gene encodes CDR1 SGHVS and CDR2 FNYEAQ. The DNA for the CDR3 is TGTGCCAGCAGCTCCTGTAAGTGGCGGGAGGGACGTGGGACCCAGTACTTC. Its translation: CASSSCKWREGRGTQYF. Full variable domain (rest looked up from reference TRBV7-6 and TRBJ2-5): GAGVSQSPRYKVTKRGQDVALRCDPISGHVSLYWYRQALGQGPEFLTYFNYEAQQDKSGLPNDRFSAERPEGSISTLTIQRTEQRDSAMYRCASSSCKWREGRGTQYFGPGTRLLVL.